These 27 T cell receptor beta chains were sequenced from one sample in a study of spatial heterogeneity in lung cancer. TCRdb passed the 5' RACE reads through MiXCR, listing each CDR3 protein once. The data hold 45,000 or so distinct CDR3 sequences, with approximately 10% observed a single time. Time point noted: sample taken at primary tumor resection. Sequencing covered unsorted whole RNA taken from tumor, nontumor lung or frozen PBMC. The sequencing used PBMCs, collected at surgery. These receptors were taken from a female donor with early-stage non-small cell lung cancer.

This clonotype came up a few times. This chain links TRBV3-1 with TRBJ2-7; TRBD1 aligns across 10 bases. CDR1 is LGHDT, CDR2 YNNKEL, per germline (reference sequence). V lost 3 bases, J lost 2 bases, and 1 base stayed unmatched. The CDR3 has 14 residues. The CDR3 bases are TGTGCCAGCAGCCACGGACAGGGGGCCTACGAGCAGTACTTC. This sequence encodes CASSHGQGAYEQYF.

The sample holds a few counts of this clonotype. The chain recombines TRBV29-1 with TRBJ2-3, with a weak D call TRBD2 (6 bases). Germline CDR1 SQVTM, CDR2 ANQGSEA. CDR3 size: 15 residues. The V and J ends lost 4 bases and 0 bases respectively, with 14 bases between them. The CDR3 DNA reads TGCAGCGTTGCTTTACCTAGCGCAAGCACAGATACGCAGTATTTT. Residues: CSVALPSASTDTQYF.

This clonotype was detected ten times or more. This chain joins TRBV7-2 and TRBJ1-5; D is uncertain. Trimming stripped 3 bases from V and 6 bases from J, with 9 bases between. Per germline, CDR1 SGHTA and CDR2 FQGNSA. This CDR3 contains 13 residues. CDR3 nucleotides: TGTGCCAGCAGCTTGGGAGAGGGTCAGCCCCAGCATTTT. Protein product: CASSLGEGQPQHF.

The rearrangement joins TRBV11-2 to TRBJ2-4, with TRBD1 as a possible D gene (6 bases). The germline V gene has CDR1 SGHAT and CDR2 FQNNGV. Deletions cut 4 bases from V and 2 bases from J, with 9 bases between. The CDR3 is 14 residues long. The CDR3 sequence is CASSSGTSKNIQYF. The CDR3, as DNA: TGTGCCAGCAGCTCGGGGACATCCAAAAACATTCAGTACTTC.

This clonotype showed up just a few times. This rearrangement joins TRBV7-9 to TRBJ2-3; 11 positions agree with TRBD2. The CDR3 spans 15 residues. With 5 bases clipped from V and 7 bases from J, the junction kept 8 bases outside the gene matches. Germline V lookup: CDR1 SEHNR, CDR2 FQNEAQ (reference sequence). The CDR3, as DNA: TGTGCCAGCAGCGCCGGGACTAGCGGACCTTATACGCAGTATTTT. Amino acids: CASSAGTSGPYTQYF.

DNA for the CDR3: TGTGCCAGCAGGCCGCAAAGGGACACCGGGGAGCTGTTTTTT. Its translation is CASRPQRDTGELFF. This rearrangement joins TRBV7-2 to TRBJ2-2; D is ambiguous. The CDR3 runs to 14 residues. Per germline, CDR1 SGHTA and CDR2 FQGNSA. The V end lost 6 bases, the J end lost 3 bases, and 11 bases lay between the germline ends.

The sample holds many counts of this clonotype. The CDR3 is CASSLDLRAGQANLAKNIQYF. The DNA of the CDR3 is TGTGCCAGCAGCTTAGATCTGCGGGCAGGGCAAGCAAACCTAGCCAAAAACATTCAGTACTTC. The V and J genes are TRBV11-2 and TRBJ2-4; D possibly matches TRBD1 or TRBD2 (5 bases each). This CDR3 spans 21 amino acids. The germline V gene encodes CDR1 SGHAT and CDR2 FQNNGV. Trimming removed 0 bases at V and 0 bases at J, with 24 bases between.

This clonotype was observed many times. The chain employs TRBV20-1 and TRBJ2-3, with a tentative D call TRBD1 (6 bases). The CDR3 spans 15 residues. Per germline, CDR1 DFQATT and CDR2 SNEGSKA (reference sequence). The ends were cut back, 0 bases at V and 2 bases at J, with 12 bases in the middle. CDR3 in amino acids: CSAREGARNTDTQYF. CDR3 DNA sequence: TGCAGTGCTAGAGAGGGGGCTAGGAACACAGATACGCAGTATTTT.

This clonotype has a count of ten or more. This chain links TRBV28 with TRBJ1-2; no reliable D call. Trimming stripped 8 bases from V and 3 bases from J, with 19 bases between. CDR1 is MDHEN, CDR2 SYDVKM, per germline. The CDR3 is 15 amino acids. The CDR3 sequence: CASSRADLPYYGYTF. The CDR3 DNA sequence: TGTGCCAGCTCTCGGGCCGACTTGCCCTACTATGGCTACACCTTC.

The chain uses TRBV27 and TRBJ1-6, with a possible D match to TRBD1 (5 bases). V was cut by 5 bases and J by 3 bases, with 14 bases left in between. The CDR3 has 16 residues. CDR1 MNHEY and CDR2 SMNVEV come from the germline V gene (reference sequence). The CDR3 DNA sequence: TGTGCCAGCAGTCCAAAAACAGGAAACTATAATTCACCCCTCCACTTT. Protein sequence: CASSPKTGNYNSPLHF.

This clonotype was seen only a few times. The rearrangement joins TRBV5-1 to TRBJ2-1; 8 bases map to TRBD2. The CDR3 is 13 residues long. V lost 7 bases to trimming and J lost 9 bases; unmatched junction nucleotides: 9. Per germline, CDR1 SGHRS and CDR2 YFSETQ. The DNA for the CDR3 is TGCGCCAGCGGGACTAGTGAGGCCGGTGAGCAGTTCTTC. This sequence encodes CASGTSEAGEQFF.

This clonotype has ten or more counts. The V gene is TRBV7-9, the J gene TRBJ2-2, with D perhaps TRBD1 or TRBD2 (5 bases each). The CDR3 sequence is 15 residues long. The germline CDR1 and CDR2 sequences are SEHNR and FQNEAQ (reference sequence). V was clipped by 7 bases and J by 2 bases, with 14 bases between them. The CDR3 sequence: CASTLTRDNTGELFF. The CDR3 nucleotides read TGTGCCAGCACCCTGACCAGGGACAACACCGGGGAGCTGTTTTTT.

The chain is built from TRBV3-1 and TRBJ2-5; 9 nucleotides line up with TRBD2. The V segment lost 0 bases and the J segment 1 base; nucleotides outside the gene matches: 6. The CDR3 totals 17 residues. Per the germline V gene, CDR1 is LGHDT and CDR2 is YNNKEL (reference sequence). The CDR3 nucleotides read TGTGCCAGCAGCCAAGATCTGGCTAGCGGGGCCCAAGAGACCCAGTACTTC. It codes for CASSQDLASGAQETQYF.

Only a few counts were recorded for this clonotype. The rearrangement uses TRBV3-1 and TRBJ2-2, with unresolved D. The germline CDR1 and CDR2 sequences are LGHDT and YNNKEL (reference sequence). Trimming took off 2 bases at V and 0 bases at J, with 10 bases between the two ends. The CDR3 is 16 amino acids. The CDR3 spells CASSQLDGPNTGELFF. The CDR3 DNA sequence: TGTGCCAGCAGCCAACTGGACGGGCCGAACACCGGGGAGCTGTTTTTT.

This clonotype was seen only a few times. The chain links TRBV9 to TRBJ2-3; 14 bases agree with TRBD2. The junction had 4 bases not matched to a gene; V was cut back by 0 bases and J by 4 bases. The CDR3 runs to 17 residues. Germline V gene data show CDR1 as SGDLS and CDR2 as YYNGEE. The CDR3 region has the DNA TGTGCCAGCAGCGTAGAGACTAGCGGGGGGGCCGCAGATACGCAGTATTTT. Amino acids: CASSVETSGGAADTQYF.

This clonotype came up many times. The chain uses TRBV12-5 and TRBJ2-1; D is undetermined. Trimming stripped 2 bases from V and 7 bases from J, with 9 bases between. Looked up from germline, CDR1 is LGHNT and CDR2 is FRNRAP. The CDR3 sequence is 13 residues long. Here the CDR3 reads CASGLPSSNEQFF. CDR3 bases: TGTGCTAGTGGTTTGCCTAGTTCAAATGAGCAGTTCTTC.

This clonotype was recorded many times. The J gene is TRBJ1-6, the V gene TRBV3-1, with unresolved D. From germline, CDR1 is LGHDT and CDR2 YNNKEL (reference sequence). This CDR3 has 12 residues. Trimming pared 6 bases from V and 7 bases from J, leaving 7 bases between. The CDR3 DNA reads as TGTGCCAGCAGGATAGGAAATTCACCCCTCCACTTT. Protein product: CASRIGNSPLHF.

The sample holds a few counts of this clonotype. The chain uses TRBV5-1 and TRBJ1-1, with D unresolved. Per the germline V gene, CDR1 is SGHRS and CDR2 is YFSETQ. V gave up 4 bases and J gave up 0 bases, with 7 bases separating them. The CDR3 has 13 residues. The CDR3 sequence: CASSPQVNTEAFF. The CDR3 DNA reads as TGCGCCAGCAGCCCCCAGGTGAACACTGAAGCTTTCTTT.

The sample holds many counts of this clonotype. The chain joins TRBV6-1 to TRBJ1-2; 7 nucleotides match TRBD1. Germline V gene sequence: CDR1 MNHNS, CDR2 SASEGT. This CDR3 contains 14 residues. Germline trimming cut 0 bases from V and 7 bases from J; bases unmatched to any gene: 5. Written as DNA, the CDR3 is TGTGCCAGCAGTGAAGCCGGGACAGCCCCTGGCTACACCTTC. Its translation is CASSEAGTAPGYTF.

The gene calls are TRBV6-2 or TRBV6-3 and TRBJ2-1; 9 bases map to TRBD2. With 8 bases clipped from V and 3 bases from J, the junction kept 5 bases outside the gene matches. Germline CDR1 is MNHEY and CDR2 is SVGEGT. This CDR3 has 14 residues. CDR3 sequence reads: CASAGGRNYNEQFF. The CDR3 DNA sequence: TGTGCCAGCGCGGGGGGGCGGAACTACAATGAGCAGTTCTTC.

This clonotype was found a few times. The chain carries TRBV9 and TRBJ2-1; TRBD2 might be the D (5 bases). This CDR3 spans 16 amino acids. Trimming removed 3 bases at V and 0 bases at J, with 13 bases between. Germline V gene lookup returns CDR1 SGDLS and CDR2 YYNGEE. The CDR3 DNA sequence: TGTGCCAGCAGCGCCCACGCACGGGGCTCCTACAATGAGCAGTTCTTC. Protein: CASSAHARGSYNEQFF.

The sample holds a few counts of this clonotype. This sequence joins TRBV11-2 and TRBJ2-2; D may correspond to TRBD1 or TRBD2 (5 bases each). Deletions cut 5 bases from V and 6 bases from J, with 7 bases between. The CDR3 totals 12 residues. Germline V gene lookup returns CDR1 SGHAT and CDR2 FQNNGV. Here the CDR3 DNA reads TGTGCCAGCAGCGGGACCTCCGGGGAGCTGTTTTTT. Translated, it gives CASSGTSGELFF.

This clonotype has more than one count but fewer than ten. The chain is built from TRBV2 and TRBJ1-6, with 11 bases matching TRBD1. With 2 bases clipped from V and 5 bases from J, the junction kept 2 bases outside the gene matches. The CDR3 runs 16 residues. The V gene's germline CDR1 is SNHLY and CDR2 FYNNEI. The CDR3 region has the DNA TGTGCCAGCAGTGAAAGGACAGGGGGCAATAATTCACCCCTCCACTTT. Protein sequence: CASSERTGGNNSPLHF.

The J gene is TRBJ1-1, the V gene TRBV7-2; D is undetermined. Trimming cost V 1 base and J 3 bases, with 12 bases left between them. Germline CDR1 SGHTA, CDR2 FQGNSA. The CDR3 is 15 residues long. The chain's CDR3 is CASSLVFGGDTEAFF. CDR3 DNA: TGTGCCAGCAGCTTAGTTTTTGGTGGGGACACTGAAGCTTTCTTT. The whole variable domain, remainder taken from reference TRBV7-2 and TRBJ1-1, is GAGVSQSPSNKVTEKGKDVELRCDPISGHTALYWYRQSLGQGLEFLIYFQGNSAPDKSGLPSDRFSAERTGGSVSTLTIQRTQQEDSAVYLCASSLVFGGDTEAFFGQGTRLTVV.

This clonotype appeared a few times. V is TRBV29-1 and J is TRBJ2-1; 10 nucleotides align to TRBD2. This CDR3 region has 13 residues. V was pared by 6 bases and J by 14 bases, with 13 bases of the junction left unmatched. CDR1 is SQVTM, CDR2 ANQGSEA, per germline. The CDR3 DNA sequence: TGCAGCGTGCGGACTAGCGGACGAATGAGGGAGTTCTTC. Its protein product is CSVRTSGRMREFF.

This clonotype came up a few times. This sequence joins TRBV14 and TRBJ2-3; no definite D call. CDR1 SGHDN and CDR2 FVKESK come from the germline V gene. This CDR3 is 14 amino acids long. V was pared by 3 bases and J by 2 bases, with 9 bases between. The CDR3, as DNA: TGTGCCAGCAGCCAGTCTCTCTTCACAGATACGCAGTATTTT. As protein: CASSQSLFTDTQYF.

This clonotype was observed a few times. The CDR3, as DNA: TGTGCCAGCAGCCAAGACGCAGTGACCTACGAGCAGTACTTC. Translating it yields CASSQDAVTYEQYF. V and J are TRBV3-1 and TRBJ2-7, with D hard to call. The germline CDR1 and CDR2 sequences are LGHDT and YNNKEL (reference sequence). Trimming took off 0 bases at V and 2 bases at J, with 8 bases between the two ends. The CDR3 covers 14 residues.